This is a list of T cell receptor beta chains from one sample in a study of vaccination and CD4 T cells after COVID-19. One entry per CDR3 protein, called by TCRdb with MiXCR from the PCR reads. The sample has 20,000 to 30,000 distinct CDR3 sequences, around 49% seen once. The source material was CD4+ T cells from blood, sampled before SARS-CoV-2 vaccination. These receptors all stem from a human donor who had recovered from COVID-19. The CDR3 runs from the conserved cysteine through the conserved F or W. D genes are given only for firm matches. The size field is filled for only some rows; it gives once, few, many or a size class.

J: TRBJ2-7
D: TRBD2
size: few
V: TRBV6-2/TRBV6-3
DNA: TGTGCCAGCAGTCCTAGCGGGAGAACTTTCGAGCAGTACTTC
CDR3: CASSPSGRTFEQYF

J: TRBJ1-5
D: TRBD1
size: NA
V: TRBV20-1
DNA: TGCAGTGCTAGAGATCTTAGGGACAGGGAATTTCAGCCCCAGCATTTT
CDR3: CSARDLRDREFQPQHF

J: TRBJ2-6
D: TRBD1
size: NA
V: TRBV6-1
DNA: TGTGCCAGCAAAAGGGGGACAGGGGTCTCTGGGGCCAACGTCCTGACTTTC
CDR3: CASKRGTGVSGANVLTF

J: TRBJ2-7
D: NA
size: few
V: TRBV20-1
DNA: TGCAGTGCATCCTCCTTCGGGACCTACGAGCAGTACTTC
CDR3: CSASSFGTYEQYF

J: TRBJ2-7
D: TRBD2
size: NA
V: TRBV28
DNA: TGTGCCAGCAGTTCCCGGGGAGGGACCTACGAGCAGTACTTC
CDR3: CASSSRGGTYEQYF

J: TRBJ1-2
D: NA
size: few
V: TRBV12-3/TRBV12-4
DNA: TGTGCCAGCAGTTTCTCCCTTGGGAACTCACTAAACTATGGCTACACCTTC
CDR3: CASSFSLGNSLNYGYTF

J: TRBJ2-5
D: NA
size: NA
V: TRBV2
DNA: TGTGCCAGCAGTGAAAGCCGGAGCCAAGAGACCCAGTACTTC
CDR3: CASSESRSQETQYF

J: TRBJ2-3
D: TRBD2
size: NA
V: TRBV5-1
DNA: TGCGCCAGCAGCTCCTTAGGTAGCGGGAGTGCTACGGGCACAGATACGCAGTATTTT
CDR3: CASSSLGSGSATGTDTQYF

J: TRBJ2-6
D: NA
size: NA
V: TRBV21-1
DNA: TGTGCCAGCAGCGTTACACAAGGGCCTGGGGCCAACGTCCTGACTTTC
CDR3: CASSVTQGPGANVLTF

J: TRBJ1-2
D: NA
size: NA
V: TRBV2
DNA: TGTGCCAGCAGTGAACTCGGCCCCCTCTATGGCTACACCTTC
CDR3: CASSELGPLYGYTF

J: TRBJ2-7
D: NA
size: NA
V: TRBV6-1
DNA: TGTGCCAGCAGGAAGAGGGCCTACGAGCAGTACTTC
CDR3: CASRKRAYEQYF

J: TRBJ1-4
D: NA
size: NA
V: TRBV28
DNA: TGTGCCAGCAGTTTCGGGGGATTTGGGGGTGAAAAACTGTTTTTT
CDR3: CASSFGGFGGEKLFF

J: TRBJ2-3
D: TRBD2
size: NA
V: TRBV2
DNA: TGTGCCAGCAGTGAAGCAGGGACTAGCGGGACTACGCAGTATTTT
CDR3: CASSEAGTSGTTQYF

J: TRBJ1-5
D: TRBD1
size: NA
V: TRBV20-1
DNA: TGCAGTGCGGAAGACAGGGGGACACATCAGCCCCAGCATTTT
CDR3: CSAEDRGTHQPQHF

J: TRBJ2-3
D: NA
size: NA
V: TRBV7-8
DNA: TGTGCCAGCAGCTTACCGGGACAAGGTTTGGTGGGTACGCAGTATTTT
CDR3: CASSLPGQGLVGTQYF

J: TRBJ2-1
D: TRBD1
size: NA
V: TRBV6-5
DNA: TGTGCCAGCAGTTACCCCGGGACAGGGGGCGATGAGCAGTTCTTC
CDR3: CASSYPGTGGDEQFF

J: TRBJ2-3
D: NA
size: NA
V: TRBV19
DNA: TGTGCCAGTAGTAGGTCAGGGACCAGCACAGATACGCAGTATTTT
CDR3: CASSRSGTSTDTQYF

J: TRBJ2-7
D: NA
size: NA
V: TRBV15
DNA: TGTGCCACCAGCAGAGTAAAACAGGGAATGGGTGAGCAGTACTTC
CDR3: CATSRVKQGMGEQYF

J: TRBJ2-3
D: NA
size: few
V: TRBV24-1
DNA: TGTGCCTCTCAAGGGAGCGTCACTAGCACAGATACGCAGTATTTT
CDR3: CASQGSVTSTDTQYF

J: TRBJ2-2
D: NA
size: NA
V: TRBV20-1
DNA: TGCAGTGCTAGTCGTATGGCCCTTAACACCGGGGAGCTGTTTTTT
CDR3: CSASRMALNTGELFF